The rows below give T cell receptor beta chains drawn from one sample of a study of blood T cell repertoires in COVID-19. Some clones are missing from TCRdb's copy, which holds only in-frame ones; the method was immunoSEQ multiplex PCR. The table records about 220,000 clones, 80% to 90% of them present only once. Sequenced sample: peripheral blood. The receptors shown here come from a man aged 40-55 years with acute or convalescent COVID-19. CDR3s include the opening cysteine and the closing phenylalanine or tryptophan. D genes are given only for firm matches. Some rows mark clone size as missing; the rest say once, few, many or name a class of expanded clone.

size	D	J	V	CDR3	DNA
-	-	TRBJ1-6	TRBV5-1	CASSLEDSANSPLHF	TGCGCCAGCAGCTTGGAGGACTCAGCCAATTCACCCCTCCACTTT
-	TRBD1	TRBJ1-4	TRBV19	CASRDRGLRTTNEKLFF	TGTGCCAGCCGGGACAGGGGATTGAGGACAACTAATGAAAAACTGTTTTTT
-	-	TRBJ1-5	TRBV6-1	CASSGQRQGNNQPQHF	TGTGCCAGCAGTGGGCAGAGGCAGGGTAACAACCAGCCCCAGCATTTT
-	-	TRBJ1-2	TRBV7-9	CASSPGLSPDYGYTF	TGTGCCAGCAGCCCGGGTCTCTCTCCAGACTATGGCTACACCTTC
-	-	TRBJ2-7	TRBV27	CASSWALQGSEQYF	TGTGCCAGCAGTTGGGCCCTACAGGGAAGTGAGCAGTACTTC
-	TRBD2	TRBJ2-7	TRBV7-6	CASSPGAGGPGEQYF	TGTGCCAGCAGCCCCGGAGCGGGAGGGCCTGGGGAGCAGTACTTC
-	TRBD1	TRBJ1-1	TRBV19	CASSITGTDQNTEAFF	TGTGCCAGTAGTATCACGGGGACAGATCAGAACACTGAAGCTTTCTTT
-	TRBD2	TRBJ2-5	TRBV29-1	CSVGVAGGEETQYF	TGCAGCGTTGGGGTAGCGGGAGGGGAGGAGACCCAGTACTTC
-	TRBD2	TRBJ2-3	TRBV29-1	CSVAGGEDTQYF	TGCAGCGTAGCGGGGGGGGAGGATACGCAGTATTTT
-	TRBD2	TRBJ2-3	TRBV4-2	CASSQDPSGGAHTQYF	TGTGCCAGCAGCCAAGATCCAAGCGGGGGGGCCCATACGCAGTATTTT
-	-	TRBJ2-7	TRBV7-2	CASSQKAIHYEQYF	TGTGCCAGCAGCCAGAAAGCGATCCACTACGAGCAGTACTTC
-	-	TRBJ1-3	TRBV7-2	CASSLENGDGNTIYF	TGTGCCAGCAGCTTAGAGAACGGTGATGGAAACACCATATATTTT
-	-	TRBJ2-5	TRBV5-1	CASSSPRAKETQYF	TGCGCCAGCAGCTCCCCCAGGGCAAAAGAGACCCAGTACTTC
-	TRBD2	TRBJ2-5	TRBV11-3	CASSFGLADGETQYF	TGTGCCAGCAGCTTTGGACTAGCGGACGGTGAGACCCAGTACTTC
once	TRBD1	TRBJ1-2	TRBV10-2	CASHPGGEGYTF	TGCGCCAGCCATCCAGGGGGCGAGGGCTACACCTTC
-	-	TRBJ1-4	TRBV28	CASTSAPTNEKLFF	TGTGCCAGCACGTCCGCGCCAACTAATGAAAAACTGTTTTTT
-	TRBD1	TRBJ2-2	TRBV5-1	CASSSRTGANTGELFF	TGCGCCAGCAGCTCACGGACAGGTGCCAACACCGGGGAGCTGTTTTTT
-	TRBD1	TRBJ1-5	TRBV4-1	CASSQDSRGNQPQHF	TGCGCCAGCAGCCAAGATTCCAGGGGGAATCAGCCCCAGCATTTT
-	-	TRBJ2-6	TRBV30	CAWMSKEILSGANVLTF	TGTGCCTGGATGAGTAAGGAGATCCTCTCTGGGGCCAACGTCCTGACTTTC
-	TRBD2	TRBJ2-7	TRBV6-5	CASSTGLASHEQYF	TGTGCCAGCAGTACGGGACTAGCATCGCACGAGCAGTACTTC
-	-	TRBJ2-3	TRBV5-4	CASSRDTSRTDTQYF	TGTGCCAGCAGTCGCGACACTAGCCGCACAGATACGCAGTATTTT
-	TRBD2	TRBJ2-5	TRBV3-1/TRBV3-2	CASSPWGTSGRRRETQYF	TGTGCCAGCAGTCCTTGGGGGACTAGCGGGAGAAGGCGAGAGACCCAGTACTTC
-	TRBD1	TRBJ1-1	TRBV6-4	CASSDSDREGTEAFF	TGTGCCAGCAGTGACTCGGACAGGGAGGGCACTGAAGCTTTCTTT
-	-	TRBJ1-4	TRBV18	CASSPIRQAATNEKLFF	TGTGCCAGCTCACCAATTCGGCAGGCTGCAACTAATGAAAAACTGTTTTTT
-	-	TRBJ1-5	TRBV6-1	CASSEFLNQPQHF	TGTGCCAGCAGTGAGTTTCTTAATCAGCCCCAGCATTTT